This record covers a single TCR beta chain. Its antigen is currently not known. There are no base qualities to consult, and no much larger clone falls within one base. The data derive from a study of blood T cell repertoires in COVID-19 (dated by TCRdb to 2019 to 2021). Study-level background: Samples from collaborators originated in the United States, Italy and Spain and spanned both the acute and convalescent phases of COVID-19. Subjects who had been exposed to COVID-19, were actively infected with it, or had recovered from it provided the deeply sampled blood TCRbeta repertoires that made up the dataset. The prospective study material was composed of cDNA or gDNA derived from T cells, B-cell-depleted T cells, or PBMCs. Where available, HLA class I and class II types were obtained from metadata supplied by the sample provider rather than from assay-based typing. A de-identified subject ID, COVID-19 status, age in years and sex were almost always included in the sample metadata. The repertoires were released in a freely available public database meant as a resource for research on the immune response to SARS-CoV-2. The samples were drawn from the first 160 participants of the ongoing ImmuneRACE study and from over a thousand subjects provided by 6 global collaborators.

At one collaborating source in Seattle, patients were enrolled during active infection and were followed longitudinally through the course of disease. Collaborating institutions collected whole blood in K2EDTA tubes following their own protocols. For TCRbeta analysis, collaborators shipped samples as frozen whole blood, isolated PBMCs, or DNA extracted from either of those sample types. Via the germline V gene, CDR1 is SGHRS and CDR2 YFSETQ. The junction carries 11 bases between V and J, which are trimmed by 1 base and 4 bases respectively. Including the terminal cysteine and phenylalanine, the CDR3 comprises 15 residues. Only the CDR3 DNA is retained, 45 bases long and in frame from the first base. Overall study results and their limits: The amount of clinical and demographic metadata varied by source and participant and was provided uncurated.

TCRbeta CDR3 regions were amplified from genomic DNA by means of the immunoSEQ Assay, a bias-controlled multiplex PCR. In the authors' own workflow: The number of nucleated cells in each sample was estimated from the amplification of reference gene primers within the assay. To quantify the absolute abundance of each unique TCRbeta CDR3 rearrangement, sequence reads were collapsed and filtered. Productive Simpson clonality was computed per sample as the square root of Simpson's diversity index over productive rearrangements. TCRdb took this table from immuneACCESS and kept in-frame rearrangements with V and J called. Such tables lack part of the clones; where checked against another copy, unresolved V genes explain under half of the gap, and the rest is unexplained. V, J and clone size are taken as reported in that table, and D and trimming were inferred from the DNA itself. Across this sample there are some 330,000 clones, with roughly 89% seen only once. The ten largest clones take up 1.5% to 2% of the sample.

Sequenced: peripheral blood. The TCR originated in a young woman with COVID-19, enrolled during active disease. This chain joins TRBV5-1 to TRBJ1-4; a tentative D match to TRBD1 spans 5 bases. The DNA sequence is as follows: TGCGCCAGCAGCTTGAGTGACAGAGTTAATGAAAAACTGTTTTTT. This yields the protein CASSLSDRVNEKLFF.